This TCR beta chain is drawn from a study of T cells in localized non-small cell lung cancer. Study outcomes and limitations: Median roughly 57 top-100 tumor clones were shared with paired adjacent lung. In the blood, greater T cell density corresponded to longer overall survival. Uninvolved adjacent lung showed the highest T cell clonality, exceeding tumor.

Profiled with immunoSEQ multiplex PCR; TCRdb holds only in-frame clones, not every one. The sample has around 34,000 clones, roughly 93% seen once. CDR3 length equals 14 residues. J gave up 6 bases and V 6 bases, and 8 bases lay outside the gene matches. Germline CDR1 and CDR2: MDHEN and SYDVKM. Remarks on this clone: Its antigen is unidentified.

The material was peripheral blood, obtained before any cancer treatment. The rearrangement uses TRBV28 and TRBJ2-7; 10 bases are shared with TRBD2. This receptor was taken from a female donor older than 55 with stage I lung adenocarcinoma. The chain's CDR3 is CASRLAGGYSEQYF. The DNA of the CDR3 is TGTGCCAGCAGATTAGCGGGGGGTTACTCCGAGCAGTACTTC.